This T cell receptor (beta chain) emerged from a study of T cell repertoires in cytomegalovirus infection. As for the study in general: Recently identified HLA-C-restricted CMV epitopes were among the peptides used. Carrying CMV and the relevant HLA type showed in public TCR beta signatures. Study findings and constraints: The ex vivo response was dominated by HLA-C-restricted CMV-specific TCR beta clonotypes.

A word on this clonotype: The target antigen is unknown.

CDR3 length: 13 residues. Per the germline V gene, CDR1 is MDHEN and CDR2 is SYDVKM. The ends were cut back, 5 bases at V and 8 bases at J, with 14 bases in the middle. Each CDR3 protein is one row after TCRdb ran MiXCR on the reads. The sample contains hundreds of thousands of distinct CDR3 sequences, 30% to 40% of which appear only once. This specimen was cultured PBMCs, taken from culture after CMV antigen stimulation. The sequence was obtained from a human donor in good health (CMV status not recorded). Some clones in this sample may be carry-over from other donors' samples. The chain carries TRBV28 and TRBJ2-3; D is uncertain. This chain's CDR3 is CASSLRAPSTQYF. DNA for the CDR3: TGTGCCAGCAGTCTCCGGGCCCCGAGTACGCAGTATTTT.